The entry below describes one T cell receptor beta chain. The antigen is unknown. This specimen comes from a study of OX40 agonist ivuxolimab in advanced cancers. Study-level information: The study treated patients with ivuxolimab, an agonistic anti-OX40 (CD134) antibody. Six ivuxolimab dose levels, 0.01 to 10 mg/kg, were given intravenously every 2 weeks. The dose-escalation cohort had hepatocellular carcinoma, melanoma, renal cell or head and neck cancer.

The CDR3 extends over 14 amino acids. V was clipped by 5 bases and J by 4 bases; unmatched bases: 5. The germline V gene encodes CDR1 SGHTA and CDR2 FQGNSA. Findings and limits, study-wide: Partial responders dosed at 0.1-3.0 mg/kg displayed clonal expansion ranking among the lowest.

The assay was immunoSEQ multiplex PCR, and TCRdb's table has in-frame clones only and misses some. The profile shows over 55,000 clones, roughly nine tenths of them singletons. The sequencing here drew on CD4+ or CD8+ T cells sorted from blood, taken in a trial of the OX40 agonist ivuxolimab. This clonotype was sampled from an adult with an advanced solid tumor such as melanoma, head and neck, liver or kidney cancer. The rearrangement uses TRBV7-2 and TRBJ1-2, with TRBD1 matching over 9 bases. The CDR3 loop reads CASSPGQGIYGYTF. The CDR3 region has the DNA TGTGCCAGCAGCCCAGGACAGGGGATCTATGGCTACACCTTC.